The 30 T cell receptor beta chains presented below share a single source sample, sequenced in a study of T-cell reconstitution after alpha-beta-depleted transplantation in children. Unique molecular identifiers were used to barcode this TCRbeta library. TCRdb reanalysed the PCR reads using MiXCR and keeps one entry per CDR3 protein. The sample consists of around 370,000 distinct CDR3 sequences, 10% of them appearing once. Sequencing was performed on PBMCs from the stem cell graft donor, taken from the stem cell graft. The receptor source for this set is a human donor who donated a stem cell graft to a child with acute lymphoblastic leukemia.

The chain employs TRBV2 and TRBJ1-2, with a weak D call TRBD1 (6 bases). The V end was cut by 6 bases, the J end by 1 base, with 12 bases between. The CDR3 has 14 amino acids. The V gene's germline CDR1 is SNHLY and CDR2 FYNNEI. The CDR3 DNA sequence: TGTGCCAGCAGCCCACAGGGATTTAACTATGGCTACACCTTC. It translates to CASSPQGFNYGYTF.

In its sample, this clonotype was seen many times. This chain joins TRBV20-1 and TRBJ2-1, with 13 bases aligning to TRBD2. The CDR3 contains 19 residues. Germline V gene data show CDR1 as DFQATT and CDR2 as SNEGSKA (reference sequence). The V and J ends lost 0 bases and 9 bases, in that order; junction bases with no gene match: 17. This chain's CDR3 is CSAREARKGLAGNLGEQFF. The CDR3 coding sequence is TGCAGTGCTAGAGAAGCCCGGAAGGGACTAGCGGGAAATCTCGGTGAGCAGTTCTTC.

The V and J genes are TRBV5-1 and TRBJ1-2; 8 bases line up with TRBD1. This CDR3 region has 16 residues. Unmatched junction bases numbered 13, after V lost 4 bases and J lost 5 bases. The germline V gene has CDR1 SGHRS and CDR2 YFSETQ. The CDR3 bases are TGCGCCAGCAGCAGCTCGGACAGGGACCTCAAGTATGGCTACACCTTC. Translating it yields CASSSSDRDLKYGYTF.

The table lists this clonotype with a few counts. This rearrangement joins TRBV15 to TRBJ2-7; 7 positions agree with TRBD1. The CDR3 has 14 residues. Germline V lookup: CDR1 LNHNV, CDR2 YYDKDF (reference sequence). With V trimmed by 8 bases and J by 0 bases, 7 bases remained unmatched. The CDR3 DNA is TGTGCCACCGATCCGGACAGGAGCTCCTACGAGCAGTACTTC. Encoded protein: CATDPDRSSYEQYF. The full variable domain, rest sourced from reference TRBV15 and TRBJ2-7, is DAMVIQNPRYQVTQFGKPVTLSCSQTLNHNVMYWYQQKSSQAPKLLFHYYDKDFNNEADTPDNFQSRRPNTSFCFLDIRSPGLGDTAMYLCATDPDRSSYEQYFGPGTRLTVT.

This clonotype was counted ten times or more. J is TRBJ2-7 and V is TRBV6-2 or TRBV6-3; 7 bases match TRBD1. From germline, CDR1 is MNHEY and CDR2 SVGEGT. This CDR3 contains 14 residues. Trimming took 6 bases from V and 5 from J; bases not matched to a gene: 10. The CDR3 DNA reads as TGTGCCAGCAGCGGTAGACAGGGAAGCAACGAGCAGTACTTC. Amino acids: CASSGRQGSNEQYF.

The chain uses TRBV12-3 or TRBV12-4 and TRBJ2-7; 10 bases align to TRBD1. This CDR3 has 12 amino acids. V shed 6 bases, J shed 6 bases, and the junction held 2 bases outside the gene matches. The CDR3: CASSGQGGEQYF. The CDR3 nucleotides are TGTGCCAGCAGCGGACAGGGGGGCGAGCAGTACTTC.

This clonotype was picked up many times. The J gene is TRBJ2-5, the V gene TRBV28, with 7 positions matching TRBD1. V dropped 5 bases and J dropped 7; count of bases not matched to a gene: 10. The CDR3 loop spans 14 amino acids. In germline, CDR1 is MDHEN, CDR2 SYDVKM. The CDR3 DNA sequence: TGTGCCAGCAGTCCTCCTCATCCAGGGGGGACCCAGTACTTC. As protein: CASSPPHPGGTQYF.

The J gene is TRBJ1-2, the V gene TRBV20-1, with D maybe TRBD1 (5 bases). Germline V gene sequence: CDR1 DFQATT, CDR2 SNEGSKA (reference sequence). Trimming left V 7 bases short and J 5 bases short, with 17 bases between. The CDR3 sequence is 13 residues long. CDR3: CSVSRWDPYGYTF. CDR3 nucleotides: TGCAGTGTGAGTCGCTGGGACCCATATGGCTACACCTTC.

The genes are TRBV5-1 and TRBJ2-5; a weak D match, TRBD2 (5 bases). V lost 3 bases, J lost 5 bases, and 17 bases lay in between. The CDR3 totals 15 residues. The germline CDR1 and CDR2 sequences are SGHRS and YFSETQ. DNA of the CDR3: TGCGCCAGCAGCTCCCTAAATGGACCGGGGGAGACCCAGTACTTC. This codes for CASSSLNGPGETQYF.

In this sample, this clonotype turned up a few times. The V call is TRBV10-3, the J call TRBJ2-1, with a tentative D call TRBD2 (6 bases). V lost 8 bases and J lost 7, with 18 bases in between. The CDR3 is 14 residues long. Germline loops: CDR1 ENHRY, CDR2 SYGVKD. The CDR3 loop is CAIQSKGGTNEQFF. Here the CDR3 DNA reads TGTGCCATCCAATCCAAGGGAGGAACGAATGAGCAGTTCTTC.

This clonotype was found a few times. This chain joins TRBV28 and TRBJ2-1; 9 bases align to TRBD2. Germline CDR1 and CDR2: MDHEN and SYDVKM. V lost 5 bases to trimming and J lost 6 bases; unmatched junction nucleotides: 8. CDR3 length: 15 residues. In DNA, the CDR3 is TGTGCCAGCAGTCCCCCGGGACTAGCATCCAATGAGCAGTTCTTC. The encoded protein is CASSPPGLASNEQFF.

Concerning this clonotype itself: A read error may explain this, as a much larger clone is one base away. The J gene is TRBJ2-7, the V gene TRBV20-1, with TRBD2 as a possible D gene (6 bases). The CDR3 length is 15 residues. Trimming took off 6 bases at V and 6 bases at J, with 24 bases between the two ends. Germline assignment: CDR1 DFQATT and CDR2 SNEGSKA (reference sequence). The DNA of the CDR3 is TGCAGTGCCCCGGAGGGGAAGGCCTTTGGGGGCGAGCAGTACTTC. Encoded protein: CSAPEGKAFGGEQYF.

This rearrangement joins TRBV5-1 to TRBJ2-1, with D possibly TRBD2 on 6 matching bases. The CDR3 runs to 16 residues. Trimming removed 2 bases at V and 0 bases at J, with 12 bases between. From germline, CDR1 is SGHRS and CDR2 YFSETQ. This CDR3 is CASSFLSGSSYNEQFF. The CDR3 DNA is TGCGCCAGCAGCTTCCTTAGCGGAAGCTCCTACAATGAGCAGTTCTTC.

This rearrangement joins TRBV3-1 to TRBJ1-1; a weak D match, TRBD1 (5 bases). Germline V gives CDR1 LGHDT, CDR2 YNNKEL (reference sequence). CDR3 length: 16 residues. V was shortened by 1 base and J by 4 bases, with 16 bases between the two germline ends. CDR3 region: CASSQGTLDGGTEAFF. For the CDR3, the DNA is TGTGCCAGCAGCCAAGGCACGCTGGATGGGGGCACTGAAGCTTTCTTT.

The rearrangement links TRBV4-1 to TRBJ1-5; D may be TRBD1 (6 bases). The CDR3 has 16 amino acids. Germline lookup yields CDR1 MGHRA and CDR2 YSYEKL. Deletions cut 0 bases from V and 1 base from J, with 10 bases between. In DNA form, the CDR3 reads TGCGCCAGCAGCCAAGAAGGGGGGGCGAGCAATCAGCCCCAGCATTTT. The encoded protein is CASSQEGGASNQPQHF.

In this sample, this clonotype turned up many times. This rearrangement joins TRBV4-2 to TRBJ2-7, with D perhaps assigned TRBD1 or TRBD2 (5 bases each). CDR3 length: 13 amino acids. Trimming shortened V by 3 bases and J by 3 bases, and 9 bases separated the two germline ends. Germline V lookup: CDR1 LGHNA, CDR2 YNFKEQ. The CDR3 nucleotides read TGTGCCAGCAGCCACGGGACGAGCTACGAGCAGTACTTC. Amino acid sequence: CASSHGTSYEQYF.

This clonotype turned up a few times. The rearrangement uses TRBV7-9 and TRBJ2-3, with 9 bases that match TRBD2. V shed 6 bases, J shed 1 base, and the junction held 5 bases outside the gene matches. Germline V lookup: CDR1 SEHNR, CDR2 FQNEAQ (reference sequence). CDR3 length: 15 amino acids. CDR3 coding DNA: TGTGCCAGCAGATCCAGACTAGCGGGCACAGATACGCAGTATTTT. Amino acid sequence: CASRSRLAGTDTQYF.

About this clonotype itself: A much bigger clone sits one base away, suggesting this may be a read error. This sequence joins TRBV15 and TRBJ2-7; the match to TRBD2 covers 8 bases. This CDR3 region has 15 residues. CDR1 is LNHNV and CDR2 is YYDKDF in the germline V gene (reference sequence). V dropped 3 bases and J dropped 6; count of bases not matched to a gene: 10. CDR3 residues: CATSSDPGTRSEQYF. The CDR3, as DNA: TGTGCCACCAGCAGTGACCCTGGGACTAGGAGCGAGCAGTACTTC. Variable domain in full (rest from reference TRBV15 and TRBJ2-7): DAMVIQNPRYQVTQFGKPVTLSCSQTLNHNVMYWYQQKSSQAPKLLFHYYDKDFNNEADTPDNFQSRRPNTSFCFLDIRSPGLGDTAMYLCATSSDPGTRSEQYFGPGTRLTVT.

This clonotype has only a few counts. The gene calls are TRBV7-2 and TRBJ2-1; 10 bases map to TRBD2. CDR1 and CDR2 from the germline V gene are SGHTA and FQGNSA. The CDR3 runs to 15 residues. V trimming: 5 bases; J trimming: 9 bases; junction bases outside the gene matches: 10. CDR3 nucleotide sequence: TGTGCCAGCAGCCAGACTAGCGGGCCCAACAGTGAGCAGTTCTTC. Amino acids: CASSQTSGPNSEQFF. Looking up the rest from reference TRBV7-2 and TRBJ2-1 gives the full variable domain: GAGVSQSPSNKVTEKGKDVELRCDPISGHTALYWYRQSLGQGLEFLIYFQGNSAPDKSGLPSDRFSAERTGGSVSTLTIQRTQQEDSAVYLCASSQTSGPNSEQFFGPGTRLTVL.

Only a few counts were recorded for this clonotype. J is TRBJ2-5 and V is TRBV7-9; D tentatively reads TRBD1 or TRBD2 (5 bases each). The CDR3 covers 14 residues. Deletions cut 5 bases from V and 1 base from J, with 11 bases between. Germline loops: CDR1 SEHNR, CDR2 FQNEAQ (reference sequence). For the CDR3, the DNA is TGTGCCAGCAGCCCTTATGGGGGCCAAGAGACCCAGTACTTC. Amino acids: CASSPYGGQETQYF.

This clonotype has ten or more counts. The rearrangement uses TRBV28 and TRBJ1-6; D remains unclear. V gave up 6 bases and J gave up 7 bases, with 13 bases separating them. CDR1 and CDR2 from the germline V gene are MDHEN and SYDVKM. CDR3 length equals 14 residues. The CDR3, as DNA: TGTGCCAGCAGCCCCCCCGGGAACAATTCACCCCTCCACTTT. Its translation: CASSPPGNNSPLHF.

This clonotype came up a few times. The rearrangement links TRBV7-9 to TRBJ2-3, with D possibly matching TRBD1 (7 bases). CDR1 is SEHNR and CDR2 is FQNEAQ in the germline V gene (reference sequence). V was trimmed by 5 bases and J by 2 bases, leaving 14 bases between them. The CDR3 is 15 residues long. CDR3 in amino acids: CASSGGTVHTDTQYF. The CDR3 coding sequence is TGTGCCAGCAGCGGAGGGACAGTACACACAGATACGCAGTATTTT.

This clonotype occurred a few times. The genes are TRBV6-2 or TRBV6-3 and TRBJ1-3; TRBD1 matches at 7 bases. Unmatched junction bases numbered 14, after V lost 0 bases and J lost 0 bases. Germline CDR1 is MNHEY and CDR2 is SVGEGT. The length of the CDR3 is 20 residues. CDR3: CASSYSKGGQNLLSGNTIYF. The CDR3 bases are TGTGCCAGCAGTTACTCGAAGGGGGGACAGAACCTGCTCTCTGGAAACACCATATATTTT.

This clonotype has only a few counts. The V gene is TRBV5-1, the J gene TRBJ1-4; perhaps TRBD1 as D (5 bases). The CDR3 totals 16 residues. Per germline, CDR1 SGHRS and CDR2 YFSETQ. V was clipped by 4 bases and J by 0 bases, with 13 bases between them. The CDR3 DNA reads TGCGCCAGCAGCCGGTTAACAGGCGCAACTAATGAAAAACTGTTTTTT. This encodes CASSRLTGATNEKLFF.

This clonotype was detected only a few times. The rearrangement joins TRBV7-9 to TRBJ2-1; 9 bases are a match to TRBD2. Germline V gene sequence: CDR1 SEHNR, CDR2 FQNEAQ (reference sequence). The CDR3 runs to 16 residues. The junction had 10 bases not matched to a gene; V was cut back by 5 bases and J by 5 bases. The CDR3 loop is CASSTTASGENNEQFF. DNA of the CDR3: TGTGCCAGCAGCACGACGGCTAGCGGGGAGAACAATGAGCAGTTCTTC.

This clonotype was counted between two and nine times. This CDR3 reads CSARDPRRLTDTQYF. DNA of the CDR3: TGCAGTGCTAGAGATCCCCGCAGACTAACAGATACGCAGTATTTT. V usage is TRBV20-1 and J usage is TRBJ2-3, with a possible D match to TRBD2 (5 bases). The germline V gene has CDR1 DFQATT and CDR2 SNEGSKA (reference sequence). Trimming removed 0 bases from V and 3 bases from J, with 13 bases in between. There are 15 residues in the CDR3.

This clonotype was detected ten times or more. This CDR3 is CASRIGQASSNEQYF. Written as DNA, the CDR3 is TGTGCCAGCAGAATCGGACAGGCTAGTTCTAACGAGCAGTACTTC. The V gene is TRBV6-1, the J gene TRBJ2-7; 7 nucleotides line up with TRBD1. The V and J ends lost 6 bases and 5 bases, in that order; junction bases with no gene match: 13. This CDR3 has 15 amino acids. The germline V gene encodes CDR1 MNHNS and CDR2 SASEGT.

This chain uses TRBV6-2 or TRBV6-3 with TRBJ2-2; the D call may be TRBD1 or TRBD2 (5 bases each). The V gene lost 5 bases and the J gene lost 5 bases, with 12 bases spanning the gap. Germline lookup yields CDR1 MNHEY and CDR2 SVGEGT. The CDR3 has 14 amino acids. CDR3 protein: CASSRDGETGELFF. CDR3 sequence (DNA): TGTGCCAGCAGTCGGGACGGAGAGACCGGGGAGCTGTTTTTT.

The chain employs TRBV5-1 and TRBJ2-1; D remains unclear. The CDR3 runs to 11 residues. V gave up 7 bases and J gave up 9 bases, with 11 bases separating them. In germline, CDR1 is SGHRS, CDR2 YFSETQ. CDR3 region: CASQREGEQFF. The CDR3 region has the DNA TGCGCCAGCCAAAGAGAAGGTGAGCAGTTCTTC.

In nucleotides, the CDR3 is TGTGCCATCAGTGAGTACGGACAGACGAGCTATGGCTACACCTTC. Its translation is CAISEYGQTSYGYTF. The chain recombines TRBV10-3 with TRBJ1-2, with D possibly being TRBD1 (6 bases). The germline gives CDR1 ENHRY, CDR2 SYGVKD. The CDR3 spans 15 residues. Between the trimmed V and J ends, which lost 1 base and 4 bases, there was a span of 13 bases.